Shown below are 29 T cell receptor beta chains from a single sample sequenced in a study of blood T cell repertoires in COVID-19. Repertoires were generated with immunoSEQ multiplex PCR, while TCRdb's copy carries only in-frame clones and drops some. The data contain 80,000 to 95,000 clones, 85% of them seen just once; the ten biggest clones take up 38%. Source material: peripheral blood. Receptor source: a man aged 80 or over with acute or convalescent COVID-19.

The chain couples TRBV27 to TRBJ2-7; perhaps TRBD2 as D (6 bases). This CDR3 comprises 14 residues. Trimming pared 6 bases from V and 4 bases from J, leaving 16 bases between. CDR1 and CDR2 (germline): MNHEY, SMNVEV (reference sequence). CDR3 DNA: TGTGCCAGCAGCACTGTTTCTAGCGCGTACGAGCAGTACTTC. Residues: CASSTVSSAYEQYF.

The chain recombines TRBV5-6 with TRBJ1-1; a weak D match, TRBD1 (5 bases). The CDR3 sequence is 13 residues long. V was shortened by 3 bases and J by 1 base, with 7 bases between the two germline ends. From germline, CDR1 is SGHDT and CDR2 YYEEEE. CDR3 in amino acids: CASSSDKNTEAFF. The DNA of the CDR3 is TGTGCCAGCAGCTCGGACAAGAACACTGAAGCTTTCTTT.

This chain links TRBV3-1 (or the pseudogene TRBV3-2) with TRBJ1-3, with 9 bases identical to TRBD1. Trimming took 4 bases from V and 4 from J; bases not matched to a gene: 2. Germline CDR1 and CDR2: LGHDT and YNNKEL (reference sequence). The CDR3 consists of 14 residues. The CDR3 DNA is TGTGCCAGCAGCCCTGGGACAGGGGGAAACACCATATATTTT. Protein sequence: CASSPGTGGNTIYF.

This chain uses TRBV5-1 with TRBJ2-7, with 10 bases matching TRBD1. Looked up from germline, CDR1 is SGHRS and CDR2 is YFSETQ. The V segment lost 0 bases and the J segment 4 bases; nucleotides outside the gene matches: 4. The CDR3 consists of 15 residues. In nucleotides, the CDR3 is TGCGCCAGCAGCTTGGAGCGGACAGGGGGGTACGAGCAGTACTTC. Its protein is CASSLERTGGYEQYF.

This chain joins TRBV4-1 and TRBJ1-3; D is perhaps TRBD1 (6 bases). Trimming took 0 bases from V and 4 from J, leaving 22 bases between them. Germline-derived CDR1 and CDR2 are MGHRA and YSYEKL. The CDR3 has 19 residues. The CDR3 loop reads CASSQDSTVKQGRGNTIYF. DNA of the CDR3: TGCGCCAGCAGCCAAGATTCCACCGTTAAACAGGGAAGGGGAAACACCATATATTTT.

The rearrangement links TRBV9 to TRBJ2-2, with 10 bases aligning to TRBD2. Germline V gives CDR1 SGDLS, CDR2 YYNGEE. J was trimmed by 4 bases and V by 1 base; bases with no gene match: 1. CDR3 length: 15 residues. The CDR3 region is CASSVTSGVTGELFF. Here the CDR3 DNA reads TGTGCCAGCAGCGTAACTAGCGGGGTCACCGGGGAGCTGTTTTTT.

The CDR3 DNA follows: TGTGCCAGCTGTCCGGGCGGGGGGCTGGAGACCCAGTACTTC. It yields the protein CASCPGGGLETQYF. This chain connects TRBV6-6 to TRBJ2-5; 8 nucleotides match TRBD2. Germline-derived CDR1 and CDR2 are MNHNY and SVGAGI (reference sequence). V lost 8 bases to trimming and J lost 5 bases; unmatched junction nucleotides: 10. This CDR3 region has 14 residues.

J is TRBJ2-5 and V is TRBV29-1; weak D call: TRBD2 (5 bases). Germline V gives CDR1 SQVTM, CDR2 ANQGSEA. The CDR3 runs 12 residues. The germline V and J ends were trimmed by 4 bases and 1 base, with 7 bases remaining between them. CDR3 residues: CSVASGQETQYF. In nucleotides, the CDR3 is TGCAGCGTTGCAAGCGGCCAAGAGACCCAGTACTTC.

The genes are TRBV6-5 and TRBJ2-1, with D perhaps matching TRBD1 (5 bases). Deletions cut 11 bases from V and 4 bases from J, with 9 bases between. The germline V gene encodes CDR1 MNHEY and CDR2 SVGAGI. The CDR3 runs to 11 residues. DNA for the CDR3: TGTGCCTCCCAGGGTTACAATGAGCAGTTCTTC. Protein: CASQGYNEQFF.

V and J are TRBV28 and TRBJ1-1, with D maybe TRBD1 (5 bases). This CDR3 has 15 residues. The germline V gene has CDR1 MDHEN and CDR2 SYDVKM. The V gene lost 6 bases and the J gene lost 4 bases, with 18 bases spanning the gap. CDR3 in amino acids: CASRAKGGRGTEAFF. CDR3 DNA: TGTGCCAGCAGGGCCAAGGGAGGGAGGGGCACTGAAGCTTTCTTT.

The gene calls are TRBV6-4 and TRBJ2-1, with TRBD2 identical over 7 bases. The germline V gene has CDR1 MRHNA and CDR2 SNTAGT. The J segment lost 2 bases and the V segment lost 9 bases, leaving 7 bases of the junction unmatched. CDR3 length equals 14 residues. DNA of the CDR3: TGTGCCAGATTAGGGCTAGCGGCCTACAATGAGCAGTTCTTC. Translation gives CARLGLAAYNEQFF.

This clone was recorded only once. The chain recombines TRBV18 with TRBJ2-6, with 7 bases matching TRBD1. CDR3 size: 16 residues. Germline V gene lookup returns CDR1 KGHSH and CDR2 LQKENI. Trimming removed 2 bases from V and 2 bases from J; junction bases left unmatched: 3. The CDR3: CASSPNRGTGANVLTF. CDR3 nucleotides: TGTGCCAGCTCACCAAACAGGGGAACTGGGGCCAACGTCCTGACTTTC.

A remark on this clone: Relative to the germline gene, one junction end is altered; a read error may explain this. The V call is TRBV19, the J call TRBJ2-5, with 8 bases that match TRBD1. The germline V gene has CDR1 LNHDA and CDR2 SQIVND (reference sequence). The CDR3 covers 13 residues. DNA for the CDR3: TGTGCCAGTAGTATAGACAGGACAGGGTCTCAGAACTTC. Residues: CASSIDRTGSQNF.

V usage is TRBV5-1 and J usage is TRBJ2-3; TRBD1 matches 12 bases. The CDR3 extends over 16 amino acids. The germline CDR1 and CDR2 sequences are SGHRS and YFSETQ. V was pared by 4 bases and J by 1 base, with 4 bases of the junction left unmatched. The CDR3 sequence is CASSQGQGARTDTQYF. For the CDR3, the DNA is TGCGCCAGCAGCCAGGGACAGGGGGCGCGCACAGATACGCAGTATTTT. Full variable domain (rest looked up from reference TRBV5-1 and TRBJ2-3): KAGVTQTPRYLIKTRGQQVTLSCSPISGHRSVSWYQQTPGQGLQFLFEYFSETQRNKGNFPGRFSGRQFSNSRSEMNVSTLELGDSALYLCASSQGQGARTDTQYFGPGTRLTVL.

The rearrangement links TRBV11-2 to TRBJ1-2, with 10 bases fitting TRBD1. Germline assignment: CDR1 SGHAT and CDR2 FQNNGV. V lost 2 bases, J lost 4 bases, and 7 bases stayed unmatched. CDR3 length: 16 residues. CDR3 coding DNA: TGTGCCAGCAGCTTACTAGGACAGGGGGGTAGCTATGGCTACACCTTC. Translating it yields CASSLLGQGGSYGYTF.

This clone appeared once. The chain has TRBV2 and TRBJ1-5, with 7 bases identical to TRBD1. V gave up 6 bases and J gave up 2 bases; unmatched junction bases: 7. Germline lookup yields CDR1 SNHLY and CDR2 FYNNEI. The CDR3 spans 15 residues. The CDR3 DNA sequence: TGTGCCAGCAGCGTCGACAGGGTAGGCAATCAGCCCCAGCATTTT. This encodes CASSVDRVGNQPQHF. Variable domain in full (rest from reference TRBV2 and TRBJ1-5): EPEVTQTPSHQVTQMGQEVILRCVPISNHLYFYWYRQILGQKVEFLVSFYNNEISEKSEIFDDQFSVERPDGSNFTLKIRSTKLEDSAMYFCASSVDRVGNQPQHFGDGTRLSIL.

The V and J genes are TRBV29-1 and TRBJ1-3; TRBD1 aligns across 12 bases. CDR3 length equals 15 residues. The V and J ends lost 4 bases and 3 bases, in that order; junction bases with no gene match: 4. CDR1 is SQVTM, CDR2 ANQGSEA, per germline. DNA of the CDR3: TGCAGCGTTGGTTGGGACAGGGGGCTTGGAAACACCATATATTTT. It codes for CSVGWDRGLGNTIYF.

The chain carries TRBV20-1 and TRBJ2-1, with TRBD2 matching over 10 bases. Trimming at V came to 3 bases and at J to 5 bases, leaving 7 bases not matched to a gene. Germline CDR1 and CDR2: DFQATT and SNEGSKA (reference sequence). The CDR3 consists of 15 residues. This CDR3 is CSASFSSGRNNEQFF. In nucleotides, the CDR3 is TGCAGTGCTAGTTTTTCTAGCGGGAGAAACAATGAGCAGTTCTTC.

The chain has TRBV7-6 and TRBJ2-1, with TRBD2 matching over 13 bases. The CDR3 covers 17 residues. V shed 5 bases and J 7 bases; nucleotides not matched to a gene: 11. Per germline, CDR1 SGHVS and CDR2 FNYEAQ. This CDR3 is CASSPLAGGISGNEQFF. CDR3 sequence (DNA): TGTGCCAGCAGCCCACTAGCGGGAGGGATTTCGGGGAATGAGCAGTTCTTC. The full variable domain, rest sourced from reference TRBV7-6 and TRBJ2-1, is GAGVSQSPRYKVTKRGQDVALRCDPISGHVSLYWYRQALGQGPEFLTYFNYEAQQDKSGLPNDRFSAERPEGSISTLTIQRTEQRDSAMYRCASSPLAGGISGNEQFFGPGTRLTVL.

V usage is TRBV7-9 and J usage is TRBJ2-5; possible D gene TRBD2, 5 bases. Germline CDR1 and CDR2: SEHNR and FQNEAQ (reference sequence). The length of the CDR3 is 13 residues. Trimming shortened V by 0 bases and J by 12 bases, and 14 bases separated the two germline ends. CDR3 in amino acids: CASSLAGSGIEYF. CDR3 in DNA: TGTGCCAGCAGCTTAGCAGGATCCGGGATTGAGTACTTC.

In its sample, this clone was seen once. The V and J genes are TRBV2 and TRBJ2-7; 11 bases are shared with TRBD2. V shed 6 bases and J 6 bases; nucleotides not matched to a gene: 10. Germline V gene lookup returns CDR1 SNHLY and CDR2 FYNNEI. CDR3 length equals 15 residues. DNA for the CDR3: TGTGCCAGCAGCCTAAAAACTAGCGGGAGTGGCGAGCAGTACTTC. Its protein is CASSLKTSGSGEQYF.

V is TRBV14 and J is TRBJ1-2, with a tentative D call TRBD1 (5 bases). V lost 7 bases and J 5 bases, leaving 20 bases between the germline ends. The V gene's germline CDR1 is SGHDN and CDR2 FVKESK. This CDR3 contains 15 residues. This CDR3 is CASTHSAGLKYGYTF. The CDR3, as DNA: TGTGCCAGCACCCACAGCGCAGGGTTGAAGTATGGCTACACCTTC.

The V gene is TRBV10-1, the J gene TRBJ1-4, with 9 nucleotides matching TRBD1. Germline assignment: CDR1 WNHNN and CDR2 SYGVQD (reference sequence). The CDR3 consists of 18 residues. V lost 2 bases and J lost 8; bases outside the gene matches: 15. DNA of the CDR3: TGCGCCAGCAGTGAGCAGATAGGGACAGGGAATTTTTTAGAAAAACTGTTTTTT. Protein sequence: CASSEQIGTGNFLEKLFF.

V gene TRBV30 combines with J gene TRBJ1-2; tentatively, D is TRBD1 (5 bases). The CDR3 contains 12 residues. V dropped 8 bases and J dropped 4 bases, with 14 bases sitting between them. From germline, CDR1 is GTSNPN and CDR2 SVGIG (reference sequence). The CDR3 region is CAGTGLTYGYTF. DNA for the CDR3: TGTGCCGGGACTGGGCTCACCTATGGCTACACCTTC.

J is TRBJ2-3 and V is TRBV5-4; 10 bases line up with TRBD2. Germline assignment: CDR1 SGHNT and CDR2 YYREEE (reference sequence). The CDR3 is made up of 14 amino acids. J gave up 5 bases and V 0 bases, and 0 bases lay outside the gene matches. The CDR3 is CASSLGLAGDTQYF. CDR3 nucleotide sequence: TGTGCCAGCAGCTTGGGACTAGCGGGAGATACGCAGTATTTT.

Here the CDR3 DNA reads TGCAGCGTTGATTCGGGCTACGAGCAGTACTTC. Protein: CSVDSGYEQYF. The V and J genes are TRBV29-1 and TRBJ2-7; D gene uncertain. Trimming stripped 3 bases from V and 3 bases from J, with 6 bases between. This CDR3 contains 11 residues. The germline CDR1 and CDR2 sequences are SQVTM and ANQGSEA.

The CDR3 DNA follows: TGTGCCAGCAGTTCCCCGGGACAGGGGGTTTTAGATACGCAGTATTTT. It translates to CASSSPGQGVLDTQYF. V usage is TRBV28 and J usage is TRBJ2-3; 11 bases fit TRBD1. The germline gives CDR1 MDHEN, CDR2 SYDVKM. This CDR3 comprises 16 residues. J lost 5 bases, V lost 4 bases, and 8 bases had no gene match.

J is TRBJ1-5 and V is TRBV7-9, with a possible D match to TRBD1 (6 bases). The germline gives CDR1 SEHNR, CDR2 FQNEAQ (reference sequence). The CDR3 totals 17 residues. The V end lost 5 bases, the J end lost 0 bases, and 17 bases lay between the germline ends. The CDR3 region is CASSRGQLDFSNQPQHF. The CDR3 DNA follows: TGTGCCAGCAGCCGCGGACAGTTAGACTTTAGCAATCAGCCCCAGCATTTT.

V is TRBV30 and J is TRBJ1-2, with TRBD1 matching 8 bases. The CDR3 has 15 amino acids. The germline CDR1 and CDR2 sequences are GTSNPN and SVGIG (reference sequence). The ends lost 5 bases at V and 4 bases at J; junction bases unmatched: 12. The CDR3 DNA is TGTGCCTGGTCCCGGGACAGGCGGGATCCCTATGGCTACACCTTC. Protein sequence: CAWSRDRRDPYGYTF.